This T cell receptor beta chain was obtained from a study of blood T cells in healthy people across ages. Across the whole study: Through template switching, about one barcoded beta molecule was captured per two T cells, as measured in model experiments. The study's findings and limits: The CMV status of each donor remained undetermined, and this could have confounded shifts in expanded clonotypes. The recorded TCR beta diversity per million T cells decreased in a roughly linear manner with age.

Trimming pared 8 bases from V and 0 bases from J, leaving 16 bases between. This CDR3 region has 15 residues. Germline loops: CDR1 MNHEY, CDR2 SVGAGI. The authors ran a second PCR of about 7 to 11 cycles using a sample-barcoded 5' primer and a J-beta primer mix. Unique molecular identifiers of 12 random nucleotides labeled each cDNA. TCRdb reprocessed the 5' RACE reads with MiXCR, giving one entry per CDR3 protein. The sample lists roughly 830,000 distinct CDR3 sequences, 55% to 65% occurring once. On this clonotype: Its target is not known.

The source of this sequence is a man between 25 and 39 years old in good health. The sequenced sample consisted of blood. The genes are TRBV6-5 and TRBJ1-1, with D perhaps matching TRBD1 (5 bases). CDR3 coding DNA: TGTGCCAGCCGGGACGCCGGCGGGGTGAACACTGAAGCTTTCTTT. It yields the protein CASRDAGGVNTEAFF.